The clone carrying this TCR beta chain has at least ten counts. What it recognizes is unknown. The sample belongs to a study of CD8 T cells in ankylosing spondylitis. Findings and limits, study-wide: It was reported that disease-linked clones were significantly enriched in matched ankylosing spondylitis synovial fluid.

TCRdb passed the 5' RACE reads through MiXCR, listing each CDR3 protein once. The profile shows a few hundred thousand distinct CDR3 sequences, 10% of them singletons. Germline V lookup: CDR1 KGHDR, CDR2 SFDVKD. This CDR3 region has 17 residues. The germline V and J ends were trimmed by 3 bases and 0 bases, with 16 bases remaining between them. The source is a male donor with ankylosing spondylitis or in good health (not recorded which). The sequencing input was blood, either unsorted or a sorted T cell fraction (not recorded which). The chain recombines TRBV24-1 with TRBJ1-2, with a weak D call TRBD1 (5 bases). The CDR3 sequence: CATSDNGDGRTNYGYTF. The CDR3 nucleotides read TGTGCCACCAGTGATAACGGGGACGGACGAACTAACTATGGCTACACCTTC.